Below are 3 T cell receptor beta chains sequenced from a single sample in a study of CD8+ T cells in alopecia areata. As the sequencing template, cDNA was produced by extracting RNA and reverse transcribing it. Sequencing was performed with immunoSEQ multiplex PCR; in TCRdb, only in-frame clones are kept and a portion is missing. The sample has about 140,000 clones; roughly half are singletons. Sequences were derived from CD4+ T cells sorted from blood, sampled at week 0. All receptors derive from a human donor with alopecia areata.

The chain employs TRBV4-1 and TRBJ2-7, with D possibly TRBD1 on 6 matching bases. Germline CDR1 MGHRA, CDR2 YSYEKL. This CDR3 has 11 residues. V lost 4 bases to trimming and J lost 6 bases, with 7 bases between them. The CDR3 here is CASSRGREQYF. CDR3 nucleotides: TGCGCCAGCAGCCGGGGGCGCGAGCAGTACTTC.

The V gene is TRBV25-1, the J gene TRBJ2-7, with 9 bases aligning to TRBD1. The trim removed 6 bases at V and 5 bases at J, leaving 8 bases unmatched. Germline CDR1 MGHDK, CDR2 SYGVNS. The CDR3 contains 14 residues. The chain's CDR3 is CASRGRTGVDEQYF. The CDR3 DNA is TGTGCCAGCAGGGGAAGGACAGGGGTGGACGAGCAGTACTTC.

This clone was counted only a few times. V gene TRBV7-9 combines with J gene TRBJ2-5; 9 bases match TRBD2. V shed 4 bases, J shed 6 bases, and the junction held 9 bases outside the gene matches. The CDR3 extends over 15 amino acids. Germline V gives CDR1 SEHNR, CDR2 FQNEAQ (reference sequence). The CDR3: CASSSSSGVRKTQYF. In DNA, the CDR3 is TGTGCCAGCAGCTCCTCTAGCGGGGTTAGGAAGACCCAGTACTTC.